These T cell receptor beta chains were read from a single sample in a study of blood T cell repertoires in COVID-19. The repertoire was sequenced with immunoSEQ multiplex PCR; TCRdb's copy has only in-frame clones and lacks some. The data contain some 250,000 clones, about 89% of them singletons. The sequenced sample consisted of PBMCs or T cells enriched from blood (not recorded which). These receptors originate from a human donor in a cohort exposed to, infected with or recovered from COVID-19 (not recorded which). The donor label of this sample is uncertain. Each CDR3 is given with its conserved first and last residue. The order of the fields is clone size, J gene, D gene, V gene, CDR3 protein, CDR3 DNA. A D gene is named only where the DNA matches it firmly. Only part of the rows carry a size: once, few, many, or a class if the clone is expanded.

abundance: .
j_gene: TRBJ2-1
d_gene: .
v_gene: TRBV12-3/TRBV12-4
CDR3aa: CASSPGFNNEQFF
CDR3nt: TGTGCCAGCAGCCCAGGATTTAACAATGAGCAGTTCTTC

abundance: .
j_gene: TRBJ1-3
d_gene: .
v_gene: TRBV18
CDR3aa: CASRPGERDTIYF
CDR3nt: TGTGCCAGCCGACCGGGGGAAAGGGACACCATATATTTT

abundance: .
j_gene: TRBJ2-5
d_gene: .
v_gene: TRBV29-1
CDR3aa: CSVELKRLNARGETQYF
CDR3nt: TGCAGCGTTGAATTAAAGCGTCTAAACGCTAGAGGAGAGACCCAGTACTTC

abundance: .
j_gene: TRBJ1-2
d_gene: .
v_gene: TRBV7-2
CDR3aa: CASSLAETGLGYTF
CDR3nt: TGTGCCAGCAGCTTAGCTGAGACAGGATTAGGCTACACCTTC

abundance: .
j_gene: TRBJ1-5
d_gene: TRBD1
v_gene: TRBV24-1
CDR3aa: CATSDRTGTNQPQHF
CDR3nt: TGTGCCACCAGTGACAGGACAGGGACCAATCAGCCCCAGCATTTT

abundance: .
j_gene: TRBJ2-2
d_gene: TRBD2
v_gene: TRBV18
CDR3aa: CASSPRLAENTGELFF
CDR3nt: TGTGCCAGCTCACCAAGGCTAGCGGAAAACACCGGGGAGCTGTTTTTT

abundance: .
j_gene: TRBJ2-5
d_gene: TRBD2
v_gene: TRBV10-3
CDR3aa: CAISGETSGPSEAQYF
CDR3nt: TGTGCCATCAGTGGGGAGACTAGCGGCCCCTCTGAGGCCCAGTACTTC

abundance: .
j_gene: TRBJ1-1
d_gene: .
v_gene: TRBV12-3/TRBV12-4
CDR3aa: CASSRDNEAFF
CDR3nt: TGTGCCAGCAGCCGGGACAATGAAGCTTTCTTT

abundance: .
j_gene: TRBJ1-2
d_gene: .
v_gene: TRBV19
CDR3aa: CASSIGRGGYGYTF
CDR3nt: TGTGCCAGTAGTATTGGCAGGGGTGGCTATGGCTACACCTTC

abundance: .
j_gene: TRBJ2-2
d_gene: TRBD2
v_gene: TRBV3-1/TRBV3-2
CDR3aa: CASSPGGTGELFF
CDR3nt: TGTGCCAGCAGCCCGGGGGGTACCGGGGAGCTGTTTTTT

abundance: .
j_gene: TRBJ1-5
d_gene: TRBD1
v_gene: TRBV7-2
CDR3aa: CASSRTGGNQPQHF
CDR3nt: TGTGCCAGCAGCCGGACAGGGGGAAATCAGCCCCAGCATTTT

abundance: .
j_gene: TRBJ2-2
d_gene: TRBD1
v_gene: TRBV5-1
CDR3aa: CASSFGDRPGELFF
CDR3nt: TGCGCCAGCAGCTTTGGGGACAGACCGGGGGAGCTGTTTTTT

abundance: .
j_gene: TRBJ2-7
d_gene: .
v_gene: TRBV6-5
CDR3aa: CASSYSQASYEQYF
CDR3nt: TGTGCCAGCAGTTACTCGCAGGCTTCCTACGAGCAGTACTTC

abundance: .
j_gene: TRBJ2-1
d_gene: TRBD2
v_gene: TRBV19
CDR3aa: CASSISGGDYNEQFF
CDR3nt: TGTGCCAGTAGTATCTCGGGGGGAGATTACAATGAGCAGTTCTTC

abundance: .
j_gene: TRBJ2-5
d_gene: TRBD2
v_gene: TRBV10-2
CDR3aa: CASRPAGGETQYF
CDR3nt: TGCGCCAGCAGACCAGCGGGGGGGGAGACCCAGTACTTC

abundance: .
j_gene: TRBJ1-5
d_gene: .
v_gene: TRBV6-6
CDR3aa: CASSPREGVFGNQPQHF
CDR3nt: TGTGCCAGCAGTCCAAGAGAGGGGGTTTTTGGCAATCAGCCCCAGCATTTT

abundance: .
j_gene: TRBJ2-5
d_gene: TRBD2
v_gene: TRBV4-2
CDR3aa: CASSQEGPLAGQETQYF
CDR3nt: TGTGCCAGCAGCCAAGAGGGCCCCCTAGCGGGCCAAGAGACCCAGTACTTC

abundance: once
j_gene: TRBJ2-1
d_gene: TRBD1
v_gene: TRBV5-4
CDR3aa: CASSPGQSYNEQFF
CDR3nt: TGTGCCAGCAGCCCGGGACAGTCCTACAATGAGCAGTTCTTC

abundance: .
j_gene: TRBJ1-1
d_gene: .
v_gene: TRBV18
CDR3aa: CASSPPGGMNTEAFF
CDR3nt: TGTGCCAGCTCACCACCCGGGGGTATGAACACTGAAGCTTTCTTT

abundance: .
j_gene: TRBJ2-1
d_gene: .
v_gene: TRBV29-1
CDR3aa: CSVSGGSSYNEQFF
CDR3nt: TGCAGCGTCTCAGGGGGGAGCTCCTACAATGAGCAGTTCTTC

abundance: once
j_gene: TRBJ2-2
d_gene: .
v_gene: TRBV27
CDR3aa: CASTLLAQTGELFF
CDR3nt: TGTGCCAGCACCTTATTGGCCCAGACCGGGGAGCTGTTTTTT

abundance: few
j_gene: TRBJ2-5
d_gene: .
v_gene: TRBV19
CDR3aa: CASSIMETQYF
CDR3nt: TGTGCCAGTAGTATTATGGAGACCCAGTACTTC

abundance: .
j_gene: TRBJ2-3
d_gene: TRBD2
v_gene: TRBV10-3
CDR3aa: CAISERGVTDTQYF
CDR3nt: TGTGCCATCAGCGAGCGGGGGGTCACAGATACGCAGTATTTT

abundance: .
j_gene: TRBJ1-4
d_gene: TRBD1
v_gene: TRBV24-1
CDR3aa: CATRLDRGREKLFF
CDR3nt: TGTGCCACCAGACTGGACAGGGGGCGTGAAAAACTGTTTTTT

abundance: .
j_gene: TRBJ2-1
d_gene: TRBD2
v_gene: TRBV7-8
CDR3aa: CASSTPGSGGAPLPFSYNEQFF
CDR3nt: TGTGCCAGCAGCACCCCGGGTAGCGGGGGGGCCCCGCTCCCCTTCTCCTACAATGAGCAGTTCTTC

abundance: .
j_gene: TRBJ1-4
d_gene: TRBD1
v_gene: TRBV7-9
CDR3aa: CASSLGRRQGEKLFF
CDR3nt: TGTGCCAGCAGCTTAGGGCGAAGACAGGGTGAAAAACTGTTTTTT

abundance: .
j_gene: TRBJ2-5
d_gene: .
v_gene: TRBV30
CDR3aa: CAWTETQYF
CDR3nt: TGTGCCTGGACGGAGACCCAGTACTTC

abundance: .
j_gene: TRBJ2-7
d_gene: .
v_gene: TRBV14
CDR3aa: CASSQALVGNEQYF
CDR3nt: TGTGCCAGCAGCCAAGCTCTGGTCGGGAACGAGCAGTACTTC

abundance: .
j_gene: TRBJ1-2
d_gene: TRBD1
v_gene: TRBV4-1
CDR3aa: CASSQAPGTGLYGYTF
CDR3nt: TGCGCCAGCAGCCAAGCCCCAGGGACAGGGCTCTATGGCTACACCTTC

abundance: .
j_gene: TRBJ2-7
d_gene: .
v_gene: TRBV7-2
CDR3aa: CASSEGWGGTHEQYF
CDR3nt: TGTGCCAGCAGCGAGGGCTGGGGGGGGACACACGAGCAGTACTTC

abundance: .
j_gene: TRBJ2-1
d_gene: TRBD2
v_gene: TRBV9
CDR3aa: CASSESGGRYNEQFF
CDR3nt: TGTGCCAGCAGCGAAAGCGGGGGGCGCTACAATGAGCAGTTCTTC

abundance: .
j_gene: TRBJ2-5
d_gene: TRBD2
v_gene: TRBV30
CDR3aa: CAYSGGGETQYF
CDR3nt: TGTGCCTATTCGGGGGGGGGAGAGACCCAGTACTTC

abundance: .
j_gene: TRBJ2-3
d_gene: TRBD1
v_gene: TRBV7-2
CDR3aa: CASSIYRGFTDTQYF
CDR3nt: TGTGCCAGCAGCATCTACAGGGGTTTCACAGATACGCAGTATTTT

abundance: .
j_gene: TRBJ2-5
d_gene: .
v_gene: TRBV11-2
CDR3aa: CASSLDLTGYYF
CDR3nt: TGTGCCAGCAGCTTAGATCTAACAGGGTACTACTTC

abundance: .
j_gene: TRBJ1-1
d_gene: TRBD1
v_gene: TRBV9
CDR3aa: CASTGSGQGGSTEAFF
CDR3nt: TGTGCCAGCACCGGTTCGGGACAGGGCGGAAGCACTGAAGCTTTCTTT

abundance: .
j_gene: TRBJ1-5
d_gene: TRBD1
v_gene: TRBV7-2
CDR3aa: CASSPGTGKDQPQHF
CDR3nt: TGTGCCAGCAGCCCCGGGACAGGGAAAGATCAGCCCCAGCATTTT

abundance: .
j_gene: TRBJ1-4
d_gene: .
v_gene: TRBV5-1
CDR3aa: CASSSDLGAYNEKLFF
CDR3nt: TGCGCCAGCAGCTCGGACCTTGGGGCCTATAATGAAAAACTGTTTTTT

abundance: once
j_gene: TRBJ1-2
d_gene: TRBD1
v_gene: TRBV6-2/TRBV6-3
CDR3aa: CASSHRGLIDGYTF
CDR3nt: TGTGCCAGCAGTCACAGGGGGCTAATAGATGGCTACACCTTC

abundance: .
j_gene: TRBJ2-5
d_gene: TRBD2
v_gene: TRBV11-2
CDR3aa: CASSHPLAGAEETQYF
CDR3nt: TGTGCCAGCAGCCACCCACTAGCGGGGGCGGAAGAGACCCAGTACTTC

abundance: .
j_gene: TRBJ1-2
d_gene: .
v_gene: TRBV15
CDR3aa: CATSRDEVRHYGYTF
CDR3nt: TGTGCCACCAGCAGAGATGAGGTCAGACACTATGGCTACACCTTC

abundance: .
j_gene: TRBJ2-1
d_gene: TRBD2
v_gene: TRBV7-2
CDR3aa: CASHPGTSGGEQFF
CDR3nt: TGTGCCAGCCACCCCGGGACTAGCGGGGGGGAACAGTTCTTC

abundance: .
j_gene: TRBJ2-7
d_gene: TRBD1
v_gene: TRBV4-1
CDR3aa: CASSPTGGSYEQYF
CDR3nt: TGCGCCAGCAGCCCCACAGGGGGCTCCTACGAGCAGTACTTC

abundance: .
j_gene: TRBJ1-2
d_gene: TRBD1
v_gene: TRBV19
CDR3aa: CASSTGTGRPRGYTF
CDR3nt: TGTGCCAGTAGTACCGGGACAGGGAGGCCTAGGGGCTACACCTTC

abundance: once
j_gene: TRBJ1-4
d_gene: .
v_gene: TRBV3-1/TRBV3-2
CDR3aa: CASSQDPNRFEKLFF
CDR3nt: TGTGCCAGCAGCCAAGATCCCAACAGGTTTGAAAAACTGTTTTTT

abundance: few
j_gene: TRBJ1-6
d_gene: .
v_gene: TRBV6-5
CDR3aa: CASEPGRGGNSPLHF
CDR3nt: TGTGCCAGCGAACCCGGTAGGGGGGGAAATTCACCCCTCCACTTT

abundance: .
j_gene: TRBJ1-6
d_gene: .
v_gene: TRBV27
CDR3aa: CANSIRGLAYNSPLHF
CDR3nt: TGTGCCAATTCGATAAGAGGGTTGGCCTATAATTCACCCCTCCACTTT

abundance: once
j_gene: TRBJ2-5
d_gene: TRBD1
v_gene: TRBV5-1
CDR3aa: CASSFGTGYQETQYF
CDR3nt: TGCGCCAGCAGCTTCGGGACAGGATACCAAGAGACCCAGTACTTC

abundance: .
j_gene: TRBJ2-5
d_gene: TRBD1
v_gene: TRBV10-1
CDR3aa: CASSRTGHRETQYF
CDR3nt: TGCGCCAGCAGCAGGACAGGCCATCGAGAGACCCAGTACTTC

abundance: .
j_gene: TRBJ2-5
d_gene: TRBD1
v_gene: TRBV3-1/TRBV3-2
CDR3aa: CASSLHRGEETQYF
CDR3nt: TGTGCCAGCAGCCTGCACAGGGGCGAGGAGACCCAGTACTTC

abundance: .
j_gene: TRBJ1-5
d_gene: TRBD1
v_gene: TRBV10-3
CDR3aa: CAISDGQGVGSAQHF
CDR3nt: TGTGCCATCAGTGACGGGCAGGGGGTAGGATCGGCCCAGCATTTT

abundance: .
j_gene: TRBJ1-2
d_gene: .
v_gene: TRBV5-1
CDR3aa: CASSLAAGEVGYTF
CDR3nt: TGCGCCAGCAGCTTGGCCGCGGGGGAAGTTGGCTACACCTTC

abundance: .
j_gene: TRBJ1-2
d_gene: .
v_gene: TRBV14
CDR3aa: CASSQDQGPGNYGYTF
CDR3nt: TGTGCCAGCAGCCAAGACCAAGGCCCCGGGAACTATGGCTACACCTTC

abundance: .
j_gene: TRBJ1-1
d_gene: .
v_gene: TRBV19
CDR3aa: CASSFDRMRTEAFF
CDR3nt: TGTGCCAGTAGTTTTGACAGGATGAGGACTGAAGCTTTCTTT

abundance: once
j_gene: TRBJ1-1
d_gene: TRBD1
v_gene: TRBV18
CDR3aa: CASSTGRQGKMNTEAFF
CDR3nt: TGTGCCAGCTCCACTGGGAGACAGGGAAAAATGAACACTGAAGCTTTCTTT

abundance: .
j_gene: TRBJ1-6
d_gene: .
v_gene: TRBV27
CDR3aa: CASSLQGPNSPLHF
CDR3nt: TGTGCCAGCAGTTTACAGGGGCCCAATTCACCCCTCCACTTT